The 31 T cell receptor beta chains in this list originate from one sample, sequenced in a study of response to subunit inactivated influenza vaccine. A single record per CDR3 protein comes from TCRdb applying MiXCR to the RT-PCR reads. This table has more than 600,000 distinct CDR3 sequences, under 20% appearing once. This sample comprised PBMCs from blood, obtained around 5 days after vaccination. Every receptor here comes from a man between 45 and 60 years old who received an inactivated influenza vaccine.

V is TRBV6-2 or TRBV6-3 and J is TRBJ1-1; TRBD1 might be the D (6 bases). Germline CDR1 reads MNHEY; CDR2 reads SVGEGT. V was cut by 7 bases and J by 3 bases, with 18 bases left in between. The CDR3 runs 15 residues. The CDR3 region is CASISGGGQHTEAFF. The CDR3 DNA reads TGTGCCAGCATTAGTGGGGGAGGACAGCACACTGAAGCTTTCTTT.

In its sample, this clonotype was seen many times. The CDR3 sequence is CASEPGQGARKYTEAFF. CDR3 nucleotide sequence: TGCGCCAGCGAACCAGGACAGGGGGCGCGGAAGTACACTGAAGCTTTCTTT. The gene calls are TRBV5-1 and TRBJ1-1; 11 positions match TRBD1. This CDR3 comprises 17 residues. Germline CDR1 and CDR2: SGHRS and YFSETQ. V gave up 7 bases and J gave up 3 bases; unmatched junction bases: 14.

This clonotype has only a few counts. This chain joins TRBV5-1 and TRBJ2-5, with TRBD2 identical over 8 bases. J was trimmed by 5 bases and V by 1 base; bases with no gene match: 7. The germline gives CDR1 SGHRS, CDR2 YFSETQ. CDR3 length: 15 amino acids. CDR3 amino acids: CASSLLRQREETQYF. DNA of the CDR3: TGCGCCAGCAGCTTGCTTCGACAGCGGGAGGAGACCCAGTACTTC.

The chain employs TRBV7-9 and TRBJ1-2; D is unresolved. V lost 3 bases and J 6 bases, leaving 8 bases between the germline ends. CDR3 size: 12 residues. In germline, CDR1 is SEHNR, CDR2 FQNEAQ (reference sequence). The DNA of the CDR3 is TGTGCCAGCAGCTTTAGAGAGCATGGCTACACCTTC. Translation gives CASSFREHGYTF.

This clonotype was counted between two and nine times. This chain joins TRBV20-1 and TRBJ1-5; 8 positions agree with TRBD1. Trimming took 1 base from V and 2 from J; bases not matched to a gene: 7. Germline V gene sequence: CDR1 DFQATT, CDR2 SNEGSKA (reference sequence). The CDR3 totals 16 residues. Written as DNA, the CDR3 is TGCAGTGCTAGAGCAAGGACAGGGATACGCAATCAGCCCCAGCATTTT. It encodes CSARARTGIRNQPQHF.

The genes are TRBV20-1 and TRBJ1-4; no firm D call. Trimming left V 5 bases short and J 8 bases short, with 18 bases between. There are 14 residues in the CDR3. Germline V gene data show CDR1 as DFQATT and CDR2 as SNEGSKA (reference sequence). In DNA form, the CDR3 reads TGCAGTGCTTCTAGATCGGTGGGGAACGAAAAACTGTTTTTT. Translation gives CSASRSVGNEKLFF.

The gene calls are TRBV9 and TRBJ2-1; TRBD2 agrees at 8 bases. Germline CDR1 SGDLS, CDR2 YYNGEE. The V and J ends lost 7 bases and 6 bases, in that order; junction bases with no gene match: 9. The CDR3 is 14 amino acids. The CDR3: CASGRTSTVNEQFF. The CDR3 nucleotides read TGTGCCAGCGGACGGACTAGCACTGTCAATGAGCAGTTCTTC. Full variable domain (outside the CDR3, taken from reference TRBV9 and TRBJ2-1): DSGVTQTPKHLITATGQRVTLRCSPRSGDLSVYWYQQSLDQGLQFLIQYYNGEERAKGNILERFSAQQFPDLHSELNLSSLELGDSALYFCASGRTSTVNEQFFGPGTRLTVL.

The chain carries TRBV7-9 and TRBJ2-2; TRBD2 might be the D (6 bases). V lost 5 bases and J lost 6, with 16 bases in between. Germline values: CDR1 SEHNR, CDR2 FQNEAQ (reference sequence). The CDR3 is 15 amino acids. DNA of the CDR3: TGTGCCAGCAGCCCTCGGAGGGGCGCTTCCGGGGAGCTGTTTTTT. The encoded protein is CASSPRRGASGELFF.

In DNA, the CDR3 is TGTGCCAGCAGCCCCCGATGGGACAGGGGTGACTATGGCTACACCTTC. Protein product: CASSPRWDRGDYGYTF. V and J are TRBV7-8 and TRBJ1-2, with 10 bases that match TRBD1. V was pared by 5 bases and J by 3 bases, with 9 bases of the junction left unmatched. Germline V gene lookup returns CDR1 SGHVS and CDR2 FQNEAQ. This CDR3 has 16 amino acids.

The count of this clonotype is one. The chain is built from TRBV11-2 and TRBJ2-1; 7 positions agree with TRBD1. CDR3 length: 16 residues. Per the germline V gene, CDR1 is SGHAT and CDR2 is FQNNGV. V was pared by 5 bases and J by 4 bases, with 11 bases of the junction left unmatched. CDR3: CASSATGKGSYNEQFF. DNA for the CDR3: TGTGCCAGCAGCGCGACAGGGAAAGGAAGTTACAATGAGCAGTTCTTC.

The genes are TRBV4-3 and TRBJ2-1; 8 bases are a match to TRBD2. CDR3 length: 17 amino acids. The J segment lost 7 bases and the V segment lost 1 base, leaving 12 bases of the junction unmatched. The germline V gene encodes CDR1 LGHNA and CDR2 YSLEER. In DNA form, the CDR3 reads TGCGCCAGCAGCCAAGCGGTTTGGCGGGGGGTAGGGAATGAGCAGTTCTTC. Protein sequence: CASSQAVWRGVGNEQFF.

This clonotype came up many times. This chain connects TRBV7-2 to TRBJ2-7; 9 positions agree with TRBD2. CDR1 and CDR2 from the germline V gene are SGHTA and FQGNSA. With V trimmed by 6 bases and J by 1 base, 10 bases remained unmatched. This CDR3 contains 16 residues. The DNA for the CDR3 is TGTGCCAGCAGGGAGAATAGCGGGAGCTCATCCTACGAGCAGTACTTC. Encoded protein: CASRENSGSSSYEQYF.

The genes are TRBV5-1 and TRBJ2-5; unclear D gene. V lost 4 bases and J 12 bases, leaving 4 bases between the germline ends. CDR1 and CDR2 (germline): SGHRS, YFSETQ. The CDR3 has 8 amino acids. CDR3 protein: CASSPKYF. The CDR3 coding sequence is TGCGCCAGCAGCCCAAAGTACTTC.

The table lists this clonotype with many counts. The chain couples TRBV2 to TRBJ2-1, with TRBD2 identical over 7 bases. CDR1 is SNHLY, CDR2 FYNNEI, per germline. J was trimmed by 3 bases and V by 6 bases; bases with no gene match: 2. This CDR3 comprises 13 residues. CDR3 nucleotides: TGTGCCAGCAGGCGGGAGCACTACAATGAGCAGTTCTTC. Translation gives CASRREHYNEQFF.

In its sample, this clonotype was seen a few times. V gene TRBV12-5 combines with J gene TRBJ2-1; D is undetermined. The germline V gene encodes CDR1 LGHNT and CDR2 FRNRAP. CDR3 length equals 15 residues. Trimming removed 7 bases at V and 2 bases at J, with 15 bases between. The CDR3 loop is CASEAPDGPYNEQFF. As DNA, the CDR3 is TGTGCTAGTGAGGCTCCGGACGGCCCCTACAATGAGCAGTTCTTC.

J is TRBJ2-3 and V is TRBV5-1; 9 bases map to TRBD1. V was clipped by 1 base and J by 5 bases; unmatched bases: 5. CDR3 size: 15 residues. From germline, CDR1 is SGHRS and CDR2 YFSETQ. CDR3: CASSLRTGAEDTQYF. The DNA for the CDR3 is TGCGCCAGCAGCTTGAGGACAGGGGCAGAAGATACGCAGTATTTT. Full variable domain (outside the CDR3, taken from reference TRBV5-1 and TRBJ2-3): KAGVTQTPRYLIKTRGQQVTLSCSPISGHRSVSWYQQTPGQGLQFLFEYFSETQRNKGNFPGRFSGRQFSNSRSEMNVSTLELGDSALYLCASSLRTGAEDTQYFGPGTRLTVL.

This clonotype has more than one count but fewer than ten. CDR3 in amino acids: CASSLIPRAGANVLTF. DNA of the CDR3: TGTGCCAGCTCACTAATCCCAAGGGCCGGGGCCAACGTCCTGACTTTC. V gene TRBV18 combines with J gene TRBJ2-6; D is uncertain. Germline CDR1 and CDR2: KGHSH and LQKENI. Trimming took off 4 bases at V and 4 bases at J, with 14 bases between the two ends. The length of the CDR3 is 16 residues.

The rearrangement uses TRBV5-4 and TRBJ1-1, with D hard to call. Germline V lookup: CDR1 SGHNT, CDR2 YYREEE (reference sequence). V lost 2 bases and J lost 10, with 15 bases in between. This CDR3 has 13 amino acids. The CDR3 here is CASSFTAGLGAFF. The CDR3 DNA sequence: TGTGCCAGCAGCTTCACGGCAGGATTAGGAGCTTTCTTT.

The chain uses TRBV15 and TRBJ2-3; D possibly corresponds to TRBD1 (6 bases). Deletions cut 5 bases from V and 4 bases from J, with 16 bases between. The CDR3 is made up of 15 amino acids. CDR1 and CDR2 from the germline V gene are LNHNV and YYDKDF (reference sequence). Written as DNA, the CDR3 is TGTGCCACCAGCGGCCGGGCTCCAGGGGCAGATACGCAGTATTTT. Translated: CATSGRAPGADTQYF.

This clonotype was counted many times. V is TRBV12-3 or TRBV12-4 and J is TRBJ2-3, with D unresolved. The CDR3 spans 15 residues. V lost 1 base and J lost 0, with 8 bases in between. CDR3 nucleotide sequence: TGTGCCAGCAGTTTAGGTTTAGGGAGCACAGATACGCAGTATTTT. This encodes CASSLGLGSTDTQYF.

This clonotype was observed at least ten times. The rearrangement links TRBV12-3 or TRBV12-4 to TRBJ2-5; TRBD1 matches at 11 bases. CDR3 length equals 13 residues. J gave up 7 bases and V 6 bases, and 4 bases lay outside the gene matches. The CDR3 spells CASSSGQGVTQYF. The CDR3 bases are TGTGCCAGCAGCTCGGGACAGGGGGTGACCCAGTACTTC.

This rearrangement joins TRBV9 to TRBJ2-7; 12 positions match TRBD2. After removal of 2 bases from V and 5 bases from J, the junction contained 5 bases not matched to a gene. Germline CDR1 and CDR2: SGDLS and YYNGEE. CDR3 length: 15 residues. As DNA, the CDR3 is TGTGCCAGCAGCGTCGGACTAGCGGGATCCCACGAGCAGTACTTC. Translated, it gives CASSVGLAGSHEQYF.

In its sample, this clonotype was seen once. The chain joins TRBV2 to TRBJ2-7; D remains unclear. CDR1 and CDR2 (germline): SNHLY, FYNNEI. V dropped 5 bases and J dropped 2 bases, with 7 bases sitting between them. This CDR3 has 12 amino acids. CDR3 region: CASSTQTYEQYF. In DNA form, the CDR3 reads TGTGCCAGCAGTACACAAACCTACGAGCAGTACTTC.

The sample holds many counts of this clonotype. The chain couples TRBV7-2 to TRBJ2-7; D is possibly TRBD2 (6 bases). V shed 1 base and J shed 5 bases, with 18 bases lying between them. Per the germline V gene, CDR1 is SGHTA and CDR2 is FQGNSA. CDR3 length: 16 amino acids. As DNA, the CDR3 is TGTGCCAGCAGCTTAGACGGATTGGGGGGTGTGAACGAGCAGTACTTC. It encodes CASSLDGLGGVNEQYF. The variable domain in full, completed from reference TRBV7-2 and TRBJ2-7, reads GAGVSQSPSNKVTEKGKDVELRCDPISGHTALYWYRQSLGQGLEFLIYFQGNSAPDKSGLPSDRFSAERTGGSVSTLTIQRTQQEDSAVYLCASSLDGLGGVNEQYFGPGTRLTVT.

About this clonotype itself: A much larger clone differs by one base, so this may be a read error. The V and J genes are TRBV10-3 and TRBJ2-3; the D is unclear. Germline CDR1 ENHRY, CDR2 SYGVKD. The CDR3 consists of 15 residues. The CDR3 DNA follows: TGTGCCATCAGGGTATTTGACCTGCACACGGATATGCAGTATTTT. Translated: CAIRVFDLHTDMQYF.

The chain is built from TRBV7-2 and TRBJ2-1; D unresolved. The CDR3 covers 12 residues. CDR1 SGHTA and CDR2 FQGNSA come from the germline V gene. The V end lost 4 bases, the J end lost 9 bases, and 10 bases lay between the germline ends. This CDR3 is CASSSRQTEQFF. The CDR3 DNA follows: TGTGCCAGCAGCTCTAGGCAAACTGAGCAGTTCTTC. Drawing the rest from reference TRBV7-2 and TRBJ2-1, the complete variable domain is GAGVSQSPSNKVTEKGKDVELRCDPISGHTALYWYRQSLGQGLEFLIYFQGNSAPDKSGLPSDRFSAERTGGSVSTLTIQRTQQEDSAVYLCASSSRQTEQFFGPGTRLTVL.

The rearrangement joins TRBV15 to TRBJ2-5; D perhaps matches TRBD2 (5 bases). V shed 1 base and J shed 2 bases, with 11 bases lying between them. Germline V gene sequence: CDR1 LNHNV, CDR2 YYDKDF (reference sequence). The CDR3 totals 15 residues. CDR3 region: CATSRARGFQETQYF. The CDR3 DNA follows: TGTGCCACCAGCAGAGCGCGCGGGTTTCAAGAGACCCAGTACTTC.

V is TRBV11-1 and J is TRBJ2-1; 7 bases are a match to TRBD2. Looked up from germline, CDR1 is SGHAT and CDR2 is FQDESV (reference sequence). The CDR3 spans 21 residues. The J segment lost 0 bases and the V segment lost 4 bases, leaving 21 bases of the junction unmatched. CDR3 sequence (DNA): TGTGCCAGCAGCTCCCCGACTAGCAATGGAGCTTGGACGGGCTCCTACAATGAGCAGTTCTTC. It yields the protein CASSSPTSNGAWTGSYNEQFF.

This clonotype was seen a few times. The chain has TRBV20-1 and TRBJ2-4; TRBD1 agrees at 9 bases. V shed 7 bases, J shed 5 bases, and the junction held 3 bases outside the gene matches. Germline CDR1 DFQATT, CDR2 SNEGSKA (reference sequence). The CDR3 has 12 amino acids. The CDR3 sequence: CSVNRGQNIQYF. CDR3 bases: TGCAGTGTTAACAGGGGGCAAAACATTCAGTACTTC.

The chain uses TRBV9 and TRBJ2-3; D perhaps matches TRBD2 (6 bases). This CDR3 contains 14 residues. Trimming cost V 4 bases and J 2 bases, with 11 bases left between them. Per germline, CDR1 SGDLS and CDR2 YYNGEE. The CDR3, as DNA: TGTGCCAGCAGCTCGGGACTCACCACAGATACGCAGTATTTT. It codes for CASSSGLTTDTQYF.

This clonotype was observed at least ten times. J is TRBJ2-1 and V is TRBV5-1; D call uncertain. Between the trimmed V and J ends, which lost 7 bases and 4 bases, there was a span of 12 bases. CDR3 length: 13 amino acids. Germline CDR1 SGHRS, CDR2 YFSETQ. The CDR3 DNA sequence: TGCGCCAGCGCCGACCGTGGGTACAATGAGCAGTTCTTC. Protein product: CASADRGYNEQFF.